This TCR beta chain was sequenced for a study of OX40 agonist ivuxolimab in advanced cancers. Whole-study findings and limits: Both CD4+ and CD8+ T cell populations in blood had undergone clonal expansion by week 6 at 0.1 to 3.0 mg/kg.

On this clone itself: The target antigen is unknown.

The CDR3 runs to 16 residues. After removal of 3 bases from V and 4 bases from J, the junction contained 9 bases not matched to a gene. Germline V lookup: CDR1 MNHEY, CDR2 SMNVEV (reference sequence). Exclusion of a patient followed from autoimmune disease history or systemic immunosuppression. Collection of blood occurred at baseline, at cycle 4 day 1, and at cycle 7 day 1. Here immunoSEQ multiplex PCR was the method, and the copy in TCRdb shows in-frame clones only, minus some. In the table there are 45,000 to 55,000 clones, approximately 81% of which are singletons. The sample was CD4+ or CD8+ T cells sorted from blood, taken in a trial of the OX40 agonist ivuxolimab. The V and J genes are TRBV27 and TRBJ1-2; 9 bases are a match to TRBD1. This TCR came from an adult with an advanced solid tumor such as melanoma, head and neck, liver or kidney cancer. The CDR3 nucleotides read TGTGCCAGCAGTTTTACGGCGGGACAGGGTGTCTATGGCTACACCTTC. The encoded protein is CASSFTAGQGVYGYTF.